The 20 T cell receptor beta chains listed next were all sequenced from one sample in a study of cytomegalovirus exposure and HLA in healthy donors. PCR amplification relied on 60 Vbeta primers (plus 13 Jbeta primers). Method: immunoSEQ multiplex PCR; TCRdb's copy keeps in-frame clones and lacks some. The sample comprises approximately 70,000 clones, roughly 64% of which are singletons, and 7.6% rests with the top ten. Sequencing used PBMCs. The receptors shown here come from a man between 35 and 55 years old in good health and CMV-seropositive.

The V gene is TRBV2, the J gene TRBJ1-4, with a possible D match to TRBD1 (5 bases). The germline V gene has CDR1 SNHLY and CDR2 FYNNEI. V gave up 7 bases and J gave up 3 bases, with 9 bases separating them. The CDR3 spans 13 residues. In DNA form, the CDR3 reads TGTGCCAGCAACGGGGGATCTAATGAAAAACTGTTTTTT. Amino acid sequence: CASNGGSNEKLFF.

The rearrangement links TRBV5-4 to TRBJ2-2, with D maybe TRBD2 (6 bases). The length of the CDR3 is 18 residues. Germline values: CDR1 SGHNT, CDR2 YYREEE (reference sequence). The germline V and J ends were trimmed by 7 bases and 3 bases, with 25 bases remaining between them. The DNA of the CDR3 is TGTGCCAGCGCCCCGGGCGGGGTTATATCGGGGGACACCGGGGAGCTGTTTTTT. It translates to CASAPGGVISGDTGELFF.

The CDR3 bases are TGTGCCAGCAGCCCACCCGGAGTAGACGGCTACACCTTC. It is translated as CASSPPGVDGYTF. The V gene is TRBV7-9, the J gene TRBJ1-2, with no clear D. The CDR3 has 13 residues. Germline V gene data show CDR1 as SEHNR and CDR2 as FQNEAQ (reference sequence). V was clipped by 5 bases and J by 8 bases, with 15 bases between them.

The chain employs TRBV30 and TRBJ1-4; TRBD1 matches 10 bases. This CDR3 spans 13 amino acids. The junction had 2 bases not matched to a gene; V was cut back by 3 bases and J by 7 bases. CDR1 and CDR2 (germline): GTSNPN, SVGIG (reference sequence). DNA of the CDR3: TGTGCCTGGAGGAGACAGGGGGCTGAAAAACTGTTTTTT. It yields the protein CAWRRQGAEKLFF. The whole variable domain, remainder taken from reference TRBV30 and TRBJ1-4, is SQTIHQWPATLVQPVGSPLSLECTVEGTSNPNLYWYRQAAGRGLQLLFYSVGIGQISSEVPQNLSASRPQDRQFILSSKKLLLSDSGFYLCAWRRQGAEKLFFGSGTQLSVL.

This sequence joins TRBV5-1 and TRBJ2-2; D is unclear. The CDR3 spans 14 residues. V lost 0 bases and J lost 3, with 6 bases in between. The germline gives CDR1 SGHRS, CDR2 YFSETQ. CDR3 residues: CASSLATDTGELFF. CDR3 DNA: TGCGCCAGCAGCTTGGCTACCGACACCGGGGAGCTGTTTTTT.

This clone turned up a few times. The chain carries TRBV9 and TRBJ1-5; no firm D call. The germline gives CDR1 SGDLS, CDR2 YYNGEE. The CDR3 is made up of 13 amino acids. Trimming stripped 3 bases from V and 6 bases from J, with 10 bases between. In DNA, the CDR3 is TGTGCCAGCAGCGGTGCTCCGGGTCAGCCCCAGCATTTT. Protein sequence: CASSGAPGQPQHF.

This clone was seen only once. The rearrangement uses TRBV27 and TRBJ2-6; no firm D call. There are 13 residues in the CDR3. Germline V gene lookup returns CDR1 MNHEY and CDR2 SMNVEV (reference sequence). Deletions cut 7 bases from V and 8 bases from J, with 12 bases between. CDR3 DNA: TGTGCCAGCAAGTTAAGACAATCCAACGTCCTGACTTTC. It specifies CASKLRQSNVLTF. Full variable domain (remainder filled in from reference TRBV27 and TRBJ2-6): EAQVTQNPRYLITVTGKKLTVTCSQNMNHEYMSWYRQDPGLGLRQIYYSMNVEVTDKGDVPEGYKVSRKEKRNFPLILESPSPNQTSLYFCASKLRQSNVLTFGAGSRLTVL.

This clone occurred a few times. The rearrangement joins TRBV7-9 to TRBJ2-3; 12 nucleotides match TRBD1. CDR3 length equals 16 residues. The trim removed 1 base at V and 3 bases at J, leaving 2 bases unmatched. CDR1 and CDR2 (germline): SEHNR, FQNEAQ (reference sequence). CDR3 sequence: CASSLGGQGATDTQYF. The DNA of the CDR3 is TGTGCCAGCAGCTTAGGGGGACAGGGGGCAACAGATACGCAGTATTTT. The entire variable domain, with the rest obtained from reference TRBV7-9 and TRBJ2-3, is as follows: DTGVSQNPRHKITKRGQNVTFRCDPISEHNRLYWYRQTLGQGPEFLTYFQNEAQLEKSRLLSDRFSAERPKGSFSTLEIQRTEQGDSAMYLCASSLGGQGATDTQYFGPGTRLTVL.

The chain couples TRBV6-4 to TRBJ1-1, with D tentatively TRBD1 (6 bases). The germline V gene encodes CDR1 MRHNA and CDR2 SNTAGT. Between the trimmed V and J ends, which lost 6 bases and 0 bases, there was a span of 14 bases. The CDR3 sequence is 15 residues long. The DNA of the CDR3 is TGTGCCAGCAGGCCCCAACAGGGATTGAACACTGAAGCTTTCTTT. It codes for CASRPQQGLNTEAFF.

The gene calls are TRBV5-1 and TRBJ2-7; D possibly corresponds to TRBD1 (8 bases). Trimming stripped 4 bases from V and 3 bases from J, with 17 bases between. The CDR3 contains 15 residues. CDR1 is SGHRS and CDR2 is YFSETQ in the germline V gene. CDR3 nucleotides: TGCGCCAGCAGCATCCGGACAGGGAGGGACTACGAGCAGTACTTC. It is translated as CASSIRTGRDYEQYF.

The chain joins TRBV19 to TRBJ2-1; tentatively, D is TRBD1 (6 bases). Trimming left V 3 bases short and J 4 bases short, with 10 bases between. The V gene's germline CDR1 is LNHDA and CDR2 SQIVND (reference sequence). The CDR3 contains 14 residues. The CDR3 region has the DNA TGTGCCAGTAGTATGGGGACACTATACAATGAGCAGTTCTTC. This encodes CASSMGTLYNEQFF.

The V call is TRBV5-1, the J call TRBJ2-2; the D gene is possibly TRBD1 (6 bases). The V end lost 4 bases, the J end lost 5 bases, and 12 bases lay between the germline ends. This CDR3 comprises 14 residues. The germline V gene has CDR1 SGHRS and CDR2 YFSETQ. In nucleotides, the CDR3 is TGCGCCAGCAGCCTAGGACAGAATACCGGGGAGCTGTTTTTT. As protein: CASSLGQNTGELFF.

The CDR3 here is CAISESVSVVNEQYF. The CDR3, as DNA: TGTGCCATCAGTGAGTCGGTCAGTGTGGTGAACGAGCAGTACTTC. This chain joins TRBV10-3 and TRBJ2-7, with D hard to call. The CDR3 is 15 residues long. In germline, CDR1 is ENHRY, CDR2 SYGVKD. Trimming took off 0 bases at V and 5 bases at J, with 14 bases between the two ends.

The chain recombines TRBV10-3 with TRBJ1-5; TRBD1 might be the D (6 bases). The CDR3 runs 14 residues. Trimming pared 5 bases from V and 0 bases from J, leaving 8 bases between. Germline V lookup: CDR1 ENHRY, CDR2 SYGVKD. The CDR3 nucleotides are TGTGCCATCAGTCCAGGGGCTAGCAATCAGCCCCAGCATTTT. It is translated as CAISPGASNQPQHF.

V is TRBV6-5 and J is TRBJ1-4; TRBD1 might be the D (5 bases). Germline values: CDR1 MNHEY, CDR2 SVGAGI. V was shortened by 6 bases and J by 7 bases, with 9 bases between the two germline ends. The CDR3 consists of 12 residues. The CDR3 sequence: CASRGGGEKLFF. CDR3 bases: TGTGCCAGCAGGGGCGGGGGTGAAAAACTGTTTTTT.

This clone was counted once. Other DNA sequences within the sample encode an identical CDR3. V usage is TRBV30 and J usage is TRBJ1-5, with no clear D. Germline V lookup: CDR1 GTSNPN, CDR2 SVGIG (reference sequence). The CDR3 spans 15 residues. The V end lost 0 bases, the J end lost 0 bases, and 9 bases lay between the germline ends. CDR3 in DNA: TGTGCCTGGAGTGTGGGAGATTATAGCAATCAGCCCCAGCATTTT. Encoded protein: CAWSVGDYSNQPQHF.

The V gene is TRBV6-6, the J gene TRBJ2-3; tentative D call: TRBD1 (6 bases). The CDR3 length is 14 residues. Germline V gene data show CDR1 as MNHNY and CDR2 as SVGAGI (reference sequence). The V end lost 0 bases, the J end lost 6 bases, and 10 bases lay between the germline ends. The CDR3 reads CASSYSNRVDTQYF. Here the CDR3 DNA reads TGTGCCAGCAGTTACTCGAACAGGGTGGATACGCAGTATTTT.

The chain recombines TRBV5-1 with TRBJ1-1; possible D gene TRBD1, 6 bases. V lost 9 bases to trimming and J lost 3 bases, with 15 bases between them. The CDR3 sequence is 13 residues long. Per the germline V gene, CDR1 is SGHRS and CDR2 is YFSETQ. The CDR3 here is CATSTGFDTEAFF. The CDR3 region has the DNA TGCGCCACCTCAACAGGGTTTGACACTGAAGCTTTCTTT.

The chain has TRBV5-6 and TRBJ2-3; unclear D gene. V was shortened by 0 bases and J by 10 bases, with 15 bases between the two germline ends. The CDR3 covers 14 residues. The V gene's germline CDR1 is SGHDT and CDR2 YYEEEE. CDR3 in amino acids: CASSLGGQTFPQYF. CDR3 nucleotides: TGTGCCAGCAGCTTGGGAGGCCAGACTTTTCCGCAGTATTTT.

The rearrangement joins TRBV2 to TRBJ1-4; D uncertain. V was clipped by 4 bases and J by 4 bases, with 16 bases between them. This CDR3 contains 16 residues. CDR1 and CDR2 (germline): SNHLY, FYNNEI. In nucleotides, the CDR3 is TGTGCCAGCAGTGTCCTGATTGCGTCGAGTAATGAAAAACTGTTTTTT. Its protein product is CASSVLIASSNEKLFF.